The clone carrying this T cell receptor beta chain was found a few times. Its antigen is as yet unknown. The PCR ran on 60 Vbeta and 13 Jbeta primers. Libraries were prepared by immunoSEQ multiplex PCR; TCRdb keeps only in-frame clonotypes and omits some of them. The data show about 200,000 clones, 60% to 80% seen once. The sample comes from a study of cytomegalovirus exposure and HLA in healthy donors. General study findings and limits: When a later analysis was performed, an Asian-associated ancestry cluster reportedly had fewer N-insertions than the approximately 690-donor mean. Later on, a genetic analysis was performed. It linked a missense variant in DCLRE1C with V- and J-gene trimming of TCR beta.

V was shortened by 3 bases and J by 1 base, with 7 bases between the two germline ends. The germline CDR1 and CDR2 sequences are SQVTM and ANQGSEA. The CDR3 runs to 13 residues. The TCR comes from a man aged 18 to 29 in good health and CMV-seronegative. V usage is TRBV29-1 and J usage is TRBJ2-1, with D possibly matching TRBD2 (5 bases). Sequenced sample: PBMCs. The CDR3 loop reads CSVDPGSYNEQFF. CDR3 DNA: TGCAGCGTTGACCCGGGATCCTACAATGAGCAGTTCTTC.